The sequence of this TCR beta chain was determined in a study of T cell responses to AZD1222 COVID-19 vaccine. Regarding the study as a whole: Recipients of AZD1222 seropositive at baseline numbered only five or six. Reportedly, close to half of spike-specific TCRs are directed against unmutated variant regions.

As for this clone: What it recognizes is unknown.

Deletions cut 6 bases from V and 3 bases from J, with 11 bases between. CDR1 is SGHVS and CDR2 is FQNEAQ in the germline V gene. The CDR3 loop spans 13 amino acids. Profiling relied on immunoSEQ multiplex PCR, and the TCRdb table lists in-frame clones only, not all of them. The sample holds around 110,000 clones, approximately 85% seen once. The source was peripheral blood, collected on day 0 of MenACWY control vaccination. This clonotype was obtained from an adult in good health. The chain has TRBV7-8 and TRBJ2-5, with D perhaps matching TRBD2 (5 bases). The CDR3 loop is CASSFYGEETQYF. In DNA, the CDR3 is TGTGCCAGCAGTTTCTACGGGGAAGAGACCCAGTACTTC. Looking up the rest from reference TRBV7-8 and TRBJ2-5 gives the full variable domain: GAGVSQSPRYKVAKRGQDVALRCDPISGHVSLFWYQQALGQGPEFLTYFQNEAQLDKSGLPSDRFFAERPEGSVSTLKIQRTQQEDSAVYLCASSFYGEETQYFGPGTRLLVL.